These 10 T cell receptor beta chains originate from one sample sequenced in a study of control samples from healthy donors and cancer patients (dated by TCRdb to the early 2020s). Preparation of the library involved the immunoSEQ multiplex PCR assay. In its TCRdb copy, this immuneACCESS table keeps in-frame sequences only and misses some clones. Where compared with another copy, unresolved V genes explain less than half of these, and the others have no known cause. This sample holds roughly 150,000 clones; 85% to 95% were observed only once. 2% to 2.5% of the sample goes to the ten largest clones. Sequencing was carried out using blood. Receptors originate from a man aged 50 or older in good health.

The rearrangement uses TRBV7-6 and TRBJ2-2; D is perhaps TRBD1 (5 bases). V was pared by 1 base and J by 1 base, with 7 bases between. CDR3 size: 15 residues. CDR1 and CDR2 (germline): SGHVS, FNYEAQ. In DNA, the CDR3 is TGTGCCAGCAGCTTAGAGGGGTGGAACACCGGGGAGCTGTTTTTT. Its translation is CASSLEGWNTGELFF.

The J gene is TRBJ2-7, the V gene TRBV2; 12 nucleotides agree with TRBD2. The CDR3 has 17 amino acids. Per the germline V gene, CDR1 is SNHLY and CDR2 is FYNNEI. Germline trimming cut 6 bases from V and 0 bases from J; bases unmatched to any gene: 9. The CDR3 loop reads CASRDSGLAGSSYEQYF. The CDR3 DNA is TGTGCCAGCAGGGACTCCGGACTAGCGGGGAGCTCCTACGAGCAGTACTTC.

In the case of this clone: Mismatch with germline at one junction end may stem from a read error. The J gene is TRBJ2-5, the V gene TRBV2, with 8 bases aligning to TRBD1. Per germline, CDR1 SNHLY and CDR2 FYNNEI. The CDR3 consists of 15 residues. CDR3 amino acids: CASREDRGMRETQYF. The CDR3 DNA reads TGTGCCAGCAGGGAAGACAGGGGAATGAGAGAGACCCAGTACTTC. The entire variable domain, with the rest obtained from reference TRBV2 and TRBJ2-5, is as follows: EPEVTQTPSHQVTQMGQEVILRCVPISNHLYFYWYRQILGQKVEFLVSFYNNEISEKSEIFDDQFSVERPDGSNFTLKIRSTKLEDSAMYFCASREDRGMRETQYFGPGTRLLVL.

The chain recombines TRBV3-1 (or the pseudogene TRBV3-2) with TRBJ2-5, with 11 bases fitting TRBD2. The CDR3 has 18 amino acids. Germline trimming cut 2 bases from V and 4 bases from J; bases unmatched to any gene: 12. The V gene's germline CDR1 is LGHDT and CDR2 YNNKEL (reference sequence). In nucleotides, the CDR3 is TGTGCCAGCAGCCAACCCCCCCGACTAGCGGGGTTGCCAGAGACCCAGTACTTC. Translation: CASSQPPRLAGLPETQYF.

V gene TRBV19 combines with J gene TRBJ2-2; TRBD1 or TRBD2 may be the D gene (5 bases each). Trimming took 7 bases from V and 3 from J, leaving 15 bases between them. Looked up from germline, CDR1 is LNHDA and CDR2 is SQIVND (reference sequence). The CDR3 runs 15 residues. CDR3 nucleotide sequence: TGTGCCAGTACCCCGGACGGGGCGTACACCGGGGAGCTGTTTTTT. Encoded protein: CASTPDGAYTGELFF.

This CDR3 reads CAISDTTGQGVGQPQHF. The CDR3 DNA follows: TGTGCCATCAGTGATACTACGGGACAGGGGGTCGGTCAGCCCCAGCATTTT. The genes are TRBV10-3 and TRBJ1-5, with 11 bases lining up with TRBD1. Germline values: CDR1 ENHRY, CDR2 SYGVKD. Trimming at V came to 3 bases and at J to 6 bases, leaving 10 bases not matched to a gene. The CDR3 is 17 amino acids.

In the case of this clone: Other nucleotide sequences from this sample produce the same CDR3. This chain connects TRBV9 to TRBJ1-6; no clear D. The germline V and J ends were trimmed by 0 bases and 5 bases, with 3 bases remaining between them. The CDR3 totals 13 residues. Per germline, CDR1 SGDLS and CDR2 YYNGEE. CDR3 sequence (DNA): TGTGCCAGCAGCGTAGATGATAATTCACCCCTCCACTTT. Amino acids: CASSVDDNSPLHF.

This clone has a single count. The genes are TRBV24-1 and TRBJ2-7; tentatively, D is TRBD2 (6 bases). Trimming stripped 2 bases from V and 5 bases from J, with 12 bases between. There are 14 residues in the CDR3. Germline V gene lookup returns CDR1 KGHDR and CDR2 SFDVKD. The CDR3 reads CATSDSGGANEQYF. CDR3 DNA sequence: TGTGCCACCAGTGATTCCGGGGGAGCAAACGAGCAGTACTTC.

This clone was seen once. The J gene is TRBJ2-2, the V gene TRBV5-1, with 13 bases matching TRBD2. V shed 1 base, J shed 4 bases, and the junction held 13 bases outside the gene matches. Germline CDR1 is SGHRS and CDR2 is YFSETQ. There are 20 residues in the CDR3. CDR3 protein: CASSLTSGLAGVGGTGELFF. DNA for the CDR3: TGCGCCAGCAGCTTGACGTCCGGACTAGCGGGAGTAGGTGGCACCGGGGAGCTGTTTTTT.

The chain links TRBV7-9 to TRBJ1-1; TRBD1 might be the D (6 bases). The CDR3 covers 13 residues. CDR1 and CDR2 from the germline V gene are SEHNR and FQNEAQ (reference sequence). The germline V and J ends were trimmed by 3 bases and 8 bases, with 13 bases remaining between them. CDR3 nucleotides: TGTGCCAGCAGCTTCGGGGGGCTAAGCGAAGCTTTCTTT. Its protein is CASSFGGLSEAFF.